The source of this TCR beta chain is a study of blood T cell repertoires in COVID-19. Study overall: Samples came from the United States, Italy and Spain, spanning acute and convalescent COVID-19.

With 5 bases clipped from V and 4 bases from J, the junction kept 7 bases outside the gene matches. This CDR3 is built from 14 residues. CDR1 SEHNR and CDR2 FQNEAQ come from the germline V gene (reference sequence). Authors' analysis steps: Counts of nucleated cells, estimated from reference gene primer amplification, were obtained. TCRdb's table, derived via immunoSEQ multiplex PCR, lists solely in-frame clones and lacks some. That table furnishes V, J and clone size, whereas the DNA furnished D and trimming. The table shows about 74,000 clones, with approximately 91% occurring only once. This clone occurred a few times.

The origin of this receptor is a man between 65 and 85 years old with active or convalescent COVID-19. The sequenced sample consisted of peripheral blood. The rearrangement joins TRBV7-9 to TRBJ1-2, with TRBD1 matching over 7 bases. The CDR3 DNA is TGTGCCAGCAGCACAAGGGGGCGCGGCTATGGCTACACCTTC. It specifies CASSTRGRGYGYTF.